Listed below are T cell receptor beta chains from one sample, sequenced in a study of OX40 agonist ivuxolimab in advanced cancers. The assay was immunoSEQ multiplex PCR, and TCRdb's table has in-frame clones only and misses some. The sample has about 45,000 clones, 75% to 90% seen once. The sequencing used CD4+ or CD8+ T cells sorted from blood, collected in a trial of the OX40 agonist ivuxolimab. The receptors derive from an adult with an advanced solid tumor such as melanoma, head and neck, liver or kidney cancer. Both conserved end residues are part of each CDR3. The D gene is left open where the match is weak. Clone sizes are given selectively: once, few, many, or a class where the clone is expanded.

d_gene,abundance,j_gene,v_gene,CDR3aa,CDR3nt
NA,NA,TRBJ1-2,TRBV21-1,CASSRVRLNYGYTF,TGTGCCAGCAGCAGGGTCCGGCTTAACTATGGCTACACCTTC
NA,NA,TRBJ1-4,TRBV27,CASSLWGTNEKLFF,TGTGCCAGCAGTTTGTGGGGGACTAATGAAAAACTGTTTTTT
NA,NA,TRBJ1-5,TRBV5-5,CASTLDRGGNQPQHF,TGTGCCAGCACCTTGGACCGTGGGGGCAATCAGCCCCAGCATTTT
NA,few,TRBJ2-1,TRBV5-1,CASSLELGGTLSSYNEQFF,TGCGCCAGCAGCTTGGAGTTGGGCGGGACACTAAGCTCCTACAATGAGCAGTTCTTC
NA,NA,TRBJ2-7,TRBV2,CASTRGEVSYEQYF,TGTGCCAGCACCAGGGGGGAGGTTTCCTACGAGCAGTACTTC
NA,NA,TRBJ1-1,TRBV2,CASSEGGGTEAFF,TGTGCCAGCAGTGAAGGGGGGGGCACTGAAGCTTTCTTT
TRBD1,NA,TRBJ2-7,TRBV29-1,CSVDTGQGYEQYF,TGCAGCGTTGATACGGGACAGGGCTACGAGCAGTACTTC
TRBD1,NA,TRBJ1-2,TRBV30,CAWSGSGTGSFGYTF,TGTGCCTGGAGTGGATCCGGGACAGGGTCGTTTGGCTACACCTTC
NA,NA,TRBJ1-2,TRBV25-1,CASSSGPLYGYTF,TGTGCCAGCAGTTCAGGGCCCCTCTATGGCTACACCTTC
TRBD1,NA,TRBJ1-6,TRBV19,CASRQGQLNSPLHF,TGTGCCAGTCGTCAGGGACAGCTTAATTCACCCCTCCACTTT
TRBD2,NA,TRBJ2-5,TRBV10-3,CAISPLSGGETQYF,TGTGCCATCAGCCCCCTAAGCGGGGGGGAGACCCAGTACTTC
NA,once,TRBJ1-6,TRBV5-4,CASSHRDPRDSPLHF,TGTGCCAGCAGCCACCGGGACCCCCGGGATTCACCCCTCCACTTT
NA,NA,TRBJ2-3,TRBV7-6,CASSLAPSEDTQYF,TGTGCCAGCAGCTTAGCGCCCTCGGAGGATACGCAGTATTTT
NA,NA,TRBJ1-2,TRBV11-2,CASSLEDSKVNHGYTF,TGTGCCAGCAGCTTAGAGGATTCGAAGGTTAATCACGGCTACACCTTC
TRBD1,NA,TRBJ2-5,TRBV5-6,CASSAGTEETQYF,TGTGCCAGCAGCGCTGGGACAGAAGAGACCCAGTACTTC
NA,NA,TRBJ2-2,TRBV7-6,CASSSEGPGSTGELFF,TGTGCCAGCAGCTCAGAGGGGCCAGGGAGCACCGGGGAGCTGTTTTTT
NA,once,TRBJ2-5,TRBV5-3,CARSGEATAEETQYF,TGTGCCAGAAGCGGGGAGGCGACTGCTGAAGAGACCCAGTACTTC
TRBD2,NA,TRBJ2-7,TRBV6-1,CASRGLAGSYEQYF,TGTGCCAGCAGAGGACTAGCGGGCTCCTACGAGCAGTACTTC
NA,NA,TRBJ1-4,TRBV6-5,CASRRPNEKLFF,TGTGCCAGCAGGAGACCTAATGAAAAACTGTTTTTT
TRBD1,NA,TRBJ2-4,TRBV5-6,CASSQLWDSLNIQYF,TGTGCCAGCAGCCAGCTCTGGGACAGCCTAAACATTCAGTACTTC
NA,NA,TRBJ2-3,TRBV4-1,CASSQVDMGFRTDTQYF,TGCGCCAGCAGCCAAGTAGACATGGGCTTTCGCACAGATACGCAGTATTTT
TRBD2,NA,TRBJ2-7,TRBV19,CASSIASGASGTPYEQYF,TGTGCCAGTAGTATAGCGTCGGGCGCTAGCGGCACTCCCTACGAGCAGTACTTC
NA,NA,TRBJ1-1,TRBV18,CASSSDSAFEAFF,TGTGCCAGCTCATCAGACTCCGCATTTGAAGCTTTCTTT
NA,NA,TRBJ2-5,TRBV4-3,CASSQDTGSETQYF,TGCGCCAGCAGCCAAGATACGGGGTCGGAGACCCAGTACTTC
TRBD1,NA,TRBJ1-3,TRBV7-8,CASSNRQGALDTIYF,TGTGCCAGCAGCAACCGACAGGGGGCATTAGACACCATATATTTT
TRBD1,NA,TRBJ1-2,TRBV30,CAWSRDRPYGYTF,TGTGCCTGGAGTAGGGACAGGCCCTATGGCTACACCTTC